What follows are 24 T cell receptor beta chains derived from one specimen sequenced in a study of blood T cell repertoires in COVID-19. Sequencing used immunoSEQ multiplex PCR; TCRdb keeps in-frame clones, though not all of them. The sample includes roughly 92,000 clones, roughly 88% seen only once; the top ten take 31%. Sequencing used peripheral blood. These receptor sequences come from a woman older than 75 with active or convalescent COVID-19.

The chain couples TRBV28 to TRBJ2-2; 7 nucleotides match TRBD2. V shed 2 bases, J shed 4 bases, and the junction held 7 bases outside the gene matches. The CDR3 sequence is 16 residues long. The V gene's germline CDR1 is MDHEN and CDR2 SYDVKM. The CDR3: CASSLTGLSGTGELFF. CDR3 bases: TGTGCCAGCAGTTTAACGGGACTAAGTGGCACCGGGGAGCTGTTTTTT.

The chain has TRBV3-1 (or the pseudogene TRBV3-2) and TRBJ1-1, with D perhaps TRBD1 (6 bases). V dropped 3 bases and J dropped 7 bases, with 12 bases sitting between them. The CDR3 loop spans 13 amino acids. The V gene's germline CDR1 is LGHDT and CDR2 YNNKEL (reference sequence). The CDR3 DNA follows: TGTGCCAGCAGCCACTACAGGGCTTTTGAAGCTTTCTTT. Translating it yields CASSHYRAFEAFF.

The chain has TRBV7-8 and TRBJ1-5, with no clear D. V lost 5 bases and J 6 bases, leaving 11 bases between the germline ends. The germline V gene encodes CDR1 SGHVS and CDR2 FQNEAQ. CDR3 size: 13 residues. The CDR3 DNA reads as TGTGCCAGCAGCCGCCGGCGGGCTCAGCCCCAGCATTTT. It codes for CASSRRRAQPQHF.

The chain is built from TRBV9 and TRBJ1-4, with D possibly matching TRBD1 (5 bases). Trimming removed 1 base at V and 5 bases at J, with 15 bases between. The CDR3 consists of 16 residues. Germline CDR1 and CDR2: SGDLS and YYNGEE. CDR3 residues: CASSVRGDGLNEKLFF. Written as DNA, the CDR3 is TGTGCCAGCAGCGTACGGGGGGACGGATTAAATGAAAAACTGTTTTTT.

V gene TRBV27 combines with J gene TRBJ2-3; 9 bases agree with TRBD2. Germline lookup yields CDR1 MNHEY and CDR2 SMNVEV (reference sequence). V lost 5 bases to trimming and J lost 3 bases; unmatched junction nucleotides: 3. This CDR3 comprises 14 residues. CDR3 sequence reads: CASSPGLATDTQYF. Written as DNA, the CDR3 is TGTGCCAGCAGTCCGGGACTAGCTACAGATACGCAGTATTTT.

This clone was observed many times. This rearrangement joins TRBV10-2 to TRBJ1-1, with 8 positions matching TRBD1. Germline CDR1 WSHSY, CDR2 SAAADI. Germline trimming cut 6 bases from V and 3 bases from J; bases unmatched to any gene: 9. This CDR3 contains 15 residues. CDR3 sequence: CASSFTGGGDTEAFF. Written as DNA, the CDR3 is TGCGCCAGCAGCTTTACAGGGGGAGGGGACACTGAAGCTTTCTTT.

The genes are TRBV6-4 and TRBJ1-6; no reliable D call. The CDR3 runs 13 residues. The V gene's germline CDR1 is MRHNA and CDR2 SNTAGT. V was trimmed by 6 bases and J by 6 bases, leaving 9 bases between them. The CDR3 nucleotides read TGTGCCAGCAGGGGCGACCTTAATTCACCCCTCCACTTT. Residues: CASRGDLNSPLHF.

This chain uses TRBV28 with TRBJ1-2; D is uncertain. Deletions cut 7 bases from V and 1 base from J, with 13 bases between. CDR3 length equals 14 residues. The V gene's germline CDR1 is MDHEN and CDR2 SYDVKM. In DNA, the CDR3 is TGTGCCAGCAACACCCAACCAGTTAACTATGGCTACACCTTC. Translation: CASNTQPVNYGYTF.

This sequence joins TRBV30 and TRBJ2-2; possible D gene TRBD1, 6 bases. The CDR3 has 13 residues. Trimming took 5 bases from V and 7 from J, leaving 14 bases between them. Germline CDR1 is GTSNPN and CDR2 is SVGIG (reference sequence). The CDR3 bases are TGTGCCTGGGCTCAGACAGGCCACGGGGAGCTGTTTTTT. It encodes CAWAQTGHGELFF.

This rearrangement joins TRBV6-5 to TRBJ2-7; weak D call: TRBD2 (6 bases). V was trimmed by 7 bases and J by 2 bases, leaving 12 bases between them. The V gene's germline CDR1 is MNHEY and CDR2 SVGAGI. The CDR3 sequence is 13 residues long. In DNA, the CDR3 is TGTGCCAGCACGGAGGGAAGCCCCTACGAGCAGTACTTC. This sequence encodes CASTEGSPYEQYF.

The gene calls are TRBV19 and TRBJ2-7, with TRBD1 matching over 9 bases. Losses at the gene ends were 6 bases for V and 2 bases for J; bases not matched to a gene: 5. The germline CDR1 and CDR2 sequences are LNHDA and SQIVND (reference sequence). CDR3 length: 14 amino acids. The CDR3 region has the DNA TGTGCCAGTAGCAAGGGACAGGGACCCTACGAGCAGTACTTC. It encodes CASSKGQGPYEQYF.

The chain couples TRBV20-1 to TRBJ2-3, with TRBD2 matching 7 bases. The CDR3 runs to 14 residues. Germline trimming cut 3 bases from V and 3 bases from J; bases unmatched to any gene: 6. The germline V gene encodes CDR1 DFQATT and CDR2 SNEGSKA (reference sequence). CDR3 loop: CSASSFGGTDTQYF. CDR3 DNA: TGCAGTGCTAGTAGTTTCGGGGGGACAGATACGCAGTATTTT.

The rearrangement joins TRBV5-1 to TRBJ2-7; 9 bases agree with TRBD2. Germline CDR1 SGHRS, CDR2 YFSETQ. CDR3 size: 13 residues. Trimming took 3 bases from V and 4 from J; bases not matched to a gene: 2. In nucleotides, the CDR3 is TGCGCCAGCAGCTCTAGCGGGGAGTACGAGCAGTACTTC. Protein sequence: CASSSSGEYEQYF.

The rearrangement links TRBV3-1 (or the pseudogene TRBV3-2) to TRBJ2-2, with TRBD2 matching over 16 bases. Germline trimming cut 0 bases from V and 7 bases from J; bases unmatched to any gene: 5. The CDR3 sequence is 18 residues long. The germline V gene has CDR1 LGHDT and CDR2 YNNKEL (reference sequence). The CDR3 sequence is CASSQEGLAGGPGGELFF. The CDR3 DNA reads as TGTGCCAGCAGCCAAGAGGGACTAGCGGGAGGGCCAGGCGGGGAGCTGTTTTTT.

DNA of the CDR3: TGTGCCAGCAAGAACCGGGACTATGGCTACACCTTC. As protein: CASKNRDYGYTF. This rearrangement joins TRBV6-5 to TRBJ1-2; D gene unclear. In germline, CDR1 is MNHEY, CDR2 SVGAGI. The V gene lost 7 bases and the J gene lost 3 bases, with 9 bases spanning the gap. This CDR3 spans 12 amino acids.

The chain employs TRBV5-1 and TRBJ2-5; 7 bases map to TRBD2. CDR3 size: 14 residues. J gave up 3 bases and V 1 base, and 3 bases lay outside the gene matches. Germline CDR1 is SGHRS and CDR2 is YFSETQ. The CDR3 region has the DNA TGCGCCAGCAGCTTGACCGGGACTAAAGAGACCCAGTACTTC. This gives the protein CASSLTGTKETQYF.

The chain recombines TRBV5-4 with TRBJ2-5, with 9 bases lining up with TRBD2. Per germline, CDR1 SGHNT and CDR2 YYREEE (reference sequence). The ends lost 4 bases at V and 2 bases at J; junction bases unmatched: 9. This CDR3 contains 16 residues. The CDR3, as DNA: TGTGCCAGCAGCCCGGGTATGACTAGCGGTCAAGAGACCCAGTACTTC. This sequence encodes CASSPGMTSGQETQYF.

The chain joins TRBV28 to TRBJ2-5; D might be TRBD1 (6 bases). The V gene lost 6 bases and the J gene lost 1 base, with 15 bases spanning the gap. The CDR3 runs 15 residues. Germline loops: CDR1 MDHEN, CDR2 SYDVKM. In DNA, the CDR3 is TGTGCCAGCAGGGCCCAGGGGAGAGGCCAAGAGACCCAGTACTTC. Its translation: CASRAQGRGQETQYF.

The chain links TRBV30 to TRBJ1-6, with D unclear. This CDR3 has 15 amino acids. Germline V gene sequence: CDR1 GTSNPN, CDR2 SVGIG (reference sequence). Trimming left V 3 bases short and J 0 bases short, with 9 bases between. The CDR3 coding sequence is TGTGCCTGGAGGACTCGGAGCTCCTATAATTCACCCCTCCACTTT. As protein: CAWRTRSSYNSPLHF.

Comments on this clone: At one boundary the junction diverges from the germline segment, which might be a read error. The chain employs TRBV4-2 and TRBJ1-5; D is perhaps TRBD1 (5 bases). The CDR3 covers 16 residues. The V gene's germline CDR1 is LGHNA and CDR2 YNFKEQ. The CDR3 is CASSEEGTTVGQPQHF. The CDR3 nucleotides are TGTGCCAGCAGCGAAGAGGGGACTACGGTAGGTCAGCCCCAGCATTTT.

In the case of this clone: Because the CDR3's place on the DNA is in doubt, the DNA is left out and the CDR3 is given as listed by TCRdb. The rearrangement uses TRBV28 and TRBJ1-2; the D call of TRBD1 is as the table states it, not checked on the DNA. The CDR3 sequence runs 17 residues, both termini included. The germline CDR1 and CDR2 sequences are MDHEN and SYDVKM. CDR3 sequence reads: CASSTSGQPSFRYGYTF.

The J gene is TRBJ1-2, the V gene TRBV12-3 or TRBV12-4, with D maybe TRBD1 (5 bases). This CDR3 is 13 amino acids long. The V end was cut by 1 base, the J end by 8 bases, with 11 bases between. CDR3 bases: TGTGCCAGCAGTTTAGGCAGGGCTGGCGGCTACACCTTC. Its translation is CASSLGRAGGYTF.

This clone was observed a single time. This chain links TRBV30 with TRBJ1-2; possibly TRBD1 for D (5 bases). Germline CDR1 reads GTSNPN; CDR2 reads SVGIG (reference sequence). Trimming stripped 0 bases from V and 1 base from J, with 12 bases between. The CDR3 is made up of 15 amino acids. CDR3 in amino acids: CAWSVGLGLNYGYTF. Written as DNA, the CDR3 is TGTGCCTGGAGTGTAGGGCTGGGGCTTAACTATGGCTACACCTTC.

The rearrangement joins TRBV6-2 or TRBV6-3 to TRBJ2-7, with 9 bases lining up with TRBD1. CDR3 length: 16 amino acids. The V segment lost 0 bases and the J segment 2 bases; nucleotides outside the gene matches: 5. Per the germline V gene, CDR1 is MNHEY and CDR2 is SVGEGT. Here the CDR3 reads CASSYSGTGRPYEQYF. In nucleotides, the CDR3 is TGTGCCAGCAGTTACTCCGGGACAGGGCGACCCTACGAGCAGTACTTC.